These T cell receptor beta chains were read from a single sample in a study of identical twins. TCRdb reprocessed the 5' RACE reads via MiXCR and lists one record per CDR3 protein. The table shows roughly 250,000 distinct CDR3 sequences, with 11% to 15% occurring only once. The source material was memory (CD45RO+) T cells sorted from blood. Receptors originate from a woman younger than 30 in good health. CDR3s include the opening cysteine and the closing phenylalanine or tryptophan. D genes are given only for firm matches. Size values are once, few and many counts, or a class for expanded clones, and some rows have none.

CASSLTSGRETQYF	TGTGCCAGCAGCCTCACTAGCGGGAGGGAGACCCAGTACTTC	TRBJ2-5	TRBV7-6	TRBD2	14	NA
CSATPYRGNLGGYTF	TGCAGTGCTACCCCCTACAGGGGAAATTTGGGGGGCTACACCTTC	TRBJ1-2	TRBV20-1	TRBD1	15	many
CSARESADEQFF	TGCAGTGCTAGAGAATCGGCCGATGAGCAGTTCTTC	TRBJ2-1	TRBV20-1	NA	12	many
CATRTGLQAGELFF	TGTGCCACACGGACAGGGCTTCAGGCCGGGGAGCTGTTTTTT	TRBJ2-2	TRBV2	TRBD1	14	many
CAIAKSIAQQETQYF	TGTGCCATCGCCAAGAGCATCGCACAACAAGAGACCCAGTACTTC	TRBJ2-5	TRBV3-1	NA	15	few
CASRPGENRGRGELFF	TGCGCCAGCAGGCCTGGGGAAAACAGGGGGCGCGGGGAGCTGTTTTTT	TRBJ2-2	TRBV5-1	TRBD1	16	NA
CSVAPGQSNYGYTF	TGCAGCGTTGCCCCCGGGCAGTCTAACTATGGCTACACCTTC	TRBJ1-2	TRBV29-1	NA	14	NA
CATSAPGQPSSYNSPLHF	TGTGCCACCAGCGCCCCGGGACAGCCCAGCTCCTATAATTCACCCCTCCACTTT	TRBJ1-6	TRBV15	TRBD1	18	many
CSPRGPGNEQFF	TGCAGTCCCCGGGGGCCGGGTAATGAGCAGTTCTTC	TRBJ2-1	TRBV20-1	NA	12	few
CASSRGTSRNEQFF	TGTGCCAGCAGCCGGGGTACTAGCCGCAATGAGCAGTTCTTC	TRBJ2-1	TRBV12-3/TRBV12-4	NA	14	few
CASSGGLNSPLHF	TGTGCCAGCAGTGGCGGCCTAAATTCACCCCTCCACTTT	TRBJ1-6	TRBV11-3	NA	13	NA
CTGWAMNTEAFF	TGCACCGGATGGGCCATGAACACTGAAGCTTTCTTT	TRBJ1-1	TRBV20-1	NA	12	few
CASSLSGTYDPTQYF	TGTGCCAGCAGCTTGAGCGGGACCTACGATCCAACGCAGTATTTT	TRBJ2-3	TRBV7-9	TRBD2	15	many
CSALLGREQYF	TGCAGTGCCCTCCTGGGTCGCGAGCAGTACTTC	TRBJ2-7	TRBV20-1	NA	11	NA
CASTISRGRLEQFF	TGTGCCAGCACCATATCAAGGGGGCGGCTTGAGCAGTTCTTC	TRBJ2-1	TRBV12-3/TRBV12-4	TRBD1	14	many
CASSASGLDSYGYTF	TGTGCCAGCAGCGCGTCGGGATTAGATAGTTATGGCTACACCTTC	TRBJ1-2	TRBV9	NA	15	NA